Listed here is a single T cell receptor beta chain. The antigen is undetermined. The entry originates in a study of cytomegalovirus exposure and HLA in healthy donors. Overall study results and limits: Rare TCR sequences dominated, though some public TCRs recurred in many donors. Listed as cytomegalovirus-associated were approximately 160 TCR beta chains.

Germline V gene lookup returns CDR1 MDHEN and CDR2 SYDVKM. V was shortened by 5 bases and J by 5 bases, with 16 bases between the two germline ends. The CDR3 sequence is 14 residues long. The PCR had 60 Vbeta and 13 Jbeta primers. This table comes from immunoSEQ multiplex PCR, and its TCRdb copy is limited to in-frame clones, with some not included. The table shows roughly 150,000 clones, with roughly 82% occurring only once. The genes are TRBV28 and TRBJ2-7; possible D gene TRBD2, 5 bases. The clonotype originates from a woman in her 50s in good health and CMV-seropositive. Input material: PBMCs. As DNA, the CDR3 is TGTGCCAGCAGTCCCAGAGGGCAACGGAACGAGCAGTACTTC. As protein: CASSPRGQRNEQYF. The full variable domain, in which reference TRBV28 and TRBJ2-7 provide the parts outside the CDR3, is DVKVTQSSRYLVKRTGEKVFLECVQDMDHENMFWYRQDPGLGLRLIYFSYDVKMKEKGDIPEGYSVSREKKERFSLILESASTNQTSMYLCASSPRGQRNEQYFGPGTRLTVT.